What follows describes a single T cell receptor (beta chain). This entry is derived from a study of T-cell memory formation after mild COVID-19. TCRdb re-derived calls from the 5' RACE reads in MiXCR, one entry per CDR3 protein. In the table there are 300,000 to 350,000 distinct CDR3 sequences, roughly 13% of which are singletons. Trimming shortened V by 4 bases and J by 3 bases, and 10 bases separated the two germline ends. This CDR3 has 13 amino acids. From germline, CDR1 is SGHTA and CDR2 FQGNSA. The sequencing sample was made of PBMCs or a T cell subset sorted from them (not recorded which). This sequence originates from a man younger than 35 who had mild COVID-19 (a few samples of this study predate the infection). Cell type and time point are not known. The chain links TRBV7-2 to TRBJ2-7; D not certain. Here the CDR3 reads CASSSSPGYEQYF. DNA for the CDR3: TGTGCCAGCAGCTCCAGCCCGGGCTACGAGCAGTACTTC.